These T cell receptor beta chains were read from a single sample in a study of memory CD4+ T cells and cytomegalovirus serostatus. The method was immunoSEQ multiplex PCR; TCRdb's version includes in-frame clones alone and lacks a portion of them. The data hold 75,000 to 90,000 clones, with 80% observed a single time. Sequencing was carried out using memory CD4+ T cells from blood. The receptors were gathered from an adult in good health and CMV-seronegative. CDR3s include the opening cysteine and the closing phenylalanine or tryptophan. A D gene is named only where the DNA matches it firmly. Rows may omit the clone size; those that give it use once, few, many or a size class.

CDR3aa,CDR3nt,j_gene,abundance,d_gene,v_gene
CASSAGNSNQPQHF,TGTGCCAGCAGTGCCGGGAATAGCAATCAGCCCCAGCATTTT,TRBJ1-5,-,-,TRBV28
CAWSGGPRQPQHF,TGTGCCTGGAGTGGGGGGCCGAGGCAGCCCCAGCATTTT,TRBJ1-5,-,-,TRBV30
CASIRDSNQPQHF,TGTGCCAGCATTCGGGACAGCAATCAGCCCCAGCATTTT,TRBJ1-5,-,-,TRBV6-6
CASQKTGSYEQYF,TGTGCCAGCCAGAAGACAGGGTCCTACGAGCAGTACTTC,TRBJ2-7,few,TRBD1,TRBV5-4
CASSKDPTGTSVYEQYF,TGCGCCAGCAGCAAAGACCCCACCGGGACTAGCGTCTACGAGCAGTACTTC,TRBJ2-7,-,TRBD2,TRBV4-1
CASTQGTVNTEAFF,TGTGCCAGCACCCAAGGGACAGTAAACACTGAAGCTTTCTTT,TRBJ1-1,-,TRBD1,TRBV7-9
CTSSQDRSNYGYTF,TGCACCAGCAGCCAAGATAGGAGTAACTATGGCTACACCTTC,TRBJ1-2,once,-,TRBV1
CSVEWGGREAFF,TGCAGCGTTGAATGGGGTGGGAGGGAGGCTTTCTTT,TRBJ1-1,-,-,TRBV29-1
CASSLRVGLQPQHF,TGTGCCAGTAGTCTCAGGGTAGGACTTCAGCCCCAGCATTTT,TRBJ1-5,-,-,TRBV19
CAWTGGNYGYTF,TGTGCCTGGACAGGGGGCAACTATGGCTACACCTTC,TRBJ1-2,-,TRBD1,TRBV30
CASSVRRDRENNEQFF,TGTGCCAGCAGCGTCAGACGAGACAGGGAGAACAATGAGCAGTTCTTC,TRBJ2-1,few,TRBD1,TRBV14
CASSVQGDNSPLHF,TGTGCCAGCAGCGTACAGGGGGATAATTCACCCCTCCACTTT,TRBJ1-6,-,TRBD1,TRBV9
CASSRDGSAGEKLFF,TGTGCCAGCAGCAGAGACGGTTCGGCGGGAGAAAAACTGTTTTTT,TRBJ1-4,-,-,TRBV7-8
CASSTGISNQPQHF,TGTGCCAGCAGTACAGGGATTAGCAATCAGCCCCAGCATTTT,TRBJ1-5,-,-,TRBV6-5
CASSAPYTLALDTQYF,TGTGCCAGCAGCGCACCCTATACTCTAGCGTTAGATACGCAGTATTTT,TRBJ2-3,-,-,TRBV7-2
CAVRTGNTGELFF,TGTGCCGTACGGACGGGCAACACCGGGGAGCTGTTTTTT,TRBJ2-2,few,-,TRBV2
CASSQEPVRAAGTEAFF,TGCGCCAGCAGCCAAGAGCCCGTCAGGGCCGCCGGCACTGAAGCTTTCTTT,TRBJ1-1,-,-,TRBV4-1
CASSVDGRLNTEAFF,TGTGCCAGCAGCGTAGACGGCCGACTGAACACTGAAGCTTTCTTT,TRBJ1-1,few,-,TRBV9
CASSEGADRGSGYTF,TGTGCCAGCAGTGAAGGGGCGGACAGGGGAAGTGGCTACACCTTC,TRBJ1-2,-,TRBD1,TRBV2
CASVGDTAMNTEAFF,TGTGCCAGTGTTGGGGATACAGCGATGAACACTGAAGCTTTCTTT,TRBJ1-1,few,-,TRBV2
CASSWGGGTDTQYF,TGTGCCAGCAGCTGGGGGGGAGGGACAGATACGCAGTATTTT,TRBJ2-3,-,TRBD2,TRBV7-9
CASSLNPRQPQHF,TGTGCCAGCAGTTTAAATCCTCGGCAGCCCCAGCATTTT,TRBJ1-5,-,-,TRBV6-6
CASSYSGRGPSPLHF,TGTGCCAGCAGTTACTCTGGGCGGGGGCCTTCACCCCTCCACTTT,TRBJ1-6,-,-,TRBV6-5
CASSFPGGLGTEAFF,TGCGCCAGCAGCTTTCCAGGGGGGTTGGGCACTGAAGCTTTCTTT,TRBJ1-1,-,TRBD1,TRBV5-1
CAISGTGYGYTF,TGTGCCATCTCCGGGACGGGATATGGCTACACCTTC,TRBJ1-2,-,-,TRBV2
CASSPQVGGEQYF,TGTGCCAGCAGCCCTCAAGTGGGGGGGGAGCAGTACTTC,TRBJ2-7,-,TRBD2,TRBV9
CAWSLGKPGQADFSNQPQHF,TGTGCCTGGAGTCTGGGAAAGCCGGGACAGGCGGACTTTAGCAATCAGCCCCAGCATTTT,TRBJ1-5,once,TRBD1,TRBV30
CASSVGAGWTDTQYF,TGTGCCAGCAGCGTAGGTGCGGGGTGGACAGATACGCAGTATTTT,TRBJ2-3,-,-,TRBV9
CASRAGQRTLTDTQYF,TGCGCCAGCAGGGCGGGACAAAGGACACTCACAGATACGCAGTATTTT,TRBJ2-3,-,-,TRBV5-1
CASKPPGQGYSPLHF,TGTGCCAGCAAGCCTCCGGGACAGGGTTATTCACCCCTCCACTTT,TRBJ1-6,-,TRBD1,TRBV19
CASRSRTGGVYGYTF,TGTGCCAGCAGATCCCGGACAGGGGGCGTCTATGGCTACACCTTC,TRBJ1-2,once,TRBD1,TRBV6-5
CASRTGVNEQFF,TGCGCCAGCAGAACAGGGGTCAATGAGCAGTTCTTC,TRBJ2-1,-,TRBD1,TRBV5-1
CASSPPTTGAGELFF,TGTGCCAGCTCACCACCTACGACAGGGGCCGGGGAGCTGTTTTTT,TRBJ2-2,-,TRBD1,TRBV18
CASSLIGGGVNTGELFF,TGTGCCAGCAGCTTAATCGGAGGCGGGGTGAACACCGGGGAGCTGTTTTTT,TRBJ2-2,-,-,TRBV11-2
CASSQDLLAGGNNEQFF,TGCGCCAGCAGCCAAGACCTTCTAGCGGGGGGGAACAATGAGCAGTTCTTC,TRBJ2-1,-,TRBD2,TRBV4-3
CASSLTRDQPQHF,TGTGCCAGCAGCTTAACCAGGGACCAGCCCCAGCATTTT,TRBJ1-5,-,-,TRBV7-3